This T cell receptor beta chain was found in a study of HIV-infected children after antiretroviral therapy interruption. Stated treatment: PENTA 11 planned treatment interruption arm or continuous ART arm. This CDR3 contains 12 residues. Trimming stripped 5 bases from V and 5 bases from J, with 8 bases between. Per germline, CDR1 ENHRY and CDR2 SYGVKD. The table lists this clonotype with many counts. RNA-based 3' RACE libraries used unique molecular identifiers. MiXCR, applied by TCRdb to the 3' RACE reads, yields one record per CDR3 protein. The sample lists about 89,000 distinct CDR3 sequences; about 6.3% were seen once.

This TCR was recovered from a pool of human donors with HIV. The chain is built from TRBV10-3 and TRBJ2-3; D gene uncertain. The source was CD45RA+ CD4+ T cells from PBMCs, pooled from several time points, collected from a donor given antiretroviral therapy, either interrupted or continuous. The subset: naive CD4+ CD45RA+ CD45RO- T cells. CDR3 nucleotides: TGTGCCATCAGTCCGATGGAAGATACGCAGTATTTT. Its protein is CAISPMEDTQYF.